This T cell receptor beta chain was profiled in a study of breast tumors, draining lymph nodes, adjacent tissues. J lost 5 bases, V lost 6 bases, and 11 bases had no gene match. This CDR3 contains 15 residues. Germline CDR1 reads MNHNY; CDR2 reads SVGAGI (reference sequence). This clonotype was counted at least ten times. TCRdb passed the multiplex PCR reads through MiXCR, listing each CDR3 protein once. This sample has about 140,000 distinct CDR3 sequences; approximately 32% occur once, and the top ten carry roughly 2.2%. The lymph nodes were axillary draining lymph nodes from breast cancer patients.

Sequencing used axillary lymph node tissue. The V call is TRBV6-6, the J call TRBJ2-3; 7 bases map to TRBD2. This sequence was found in a female donor with breast cancer. Some clones in this sample may be carry-over from other donors' samples. The CDR3: CASSPLGGVKDTQYF. The CDR3 nucleotides are TGTGCCAGCAGCCCCCTGGGGGGGGTCAAAGATACGCAGTATTTT.